This paragraph covers one T cell receptor (beta chain) sequence. The sample originates from a study of T cell changes during pregnancy in multiple sclerosis. The repertoire was sequenced with immunoSEQ multiplex PCR; TCRdb's copy has only in-frame clones and lacks some. The sample lists around 68,000 clones; 75% to 95% were seen once. Germline CDR1 MNHNS, CDR2 SASEGT. Deletions cut 5 bases from V and 6 bases from J, with 7 bases between. The CDR3 sequence is 12 residues long. The material sequenced was CD4+ T cells from peripheral blood mononuclear cells, taken before pregnancy. V usage is TRBV6-1 and J usage is TRBJ2-2; D is unclear. This TCR was sampled from a female donor with multiple sclerosis, enrolled in a pregnancy study. The CDR3 DNA reads as TGTGCCAGCAGTCGGCTAGCCGGGGAGCTGTTTTTT. Translated, it gives CASSRLAGELFF.